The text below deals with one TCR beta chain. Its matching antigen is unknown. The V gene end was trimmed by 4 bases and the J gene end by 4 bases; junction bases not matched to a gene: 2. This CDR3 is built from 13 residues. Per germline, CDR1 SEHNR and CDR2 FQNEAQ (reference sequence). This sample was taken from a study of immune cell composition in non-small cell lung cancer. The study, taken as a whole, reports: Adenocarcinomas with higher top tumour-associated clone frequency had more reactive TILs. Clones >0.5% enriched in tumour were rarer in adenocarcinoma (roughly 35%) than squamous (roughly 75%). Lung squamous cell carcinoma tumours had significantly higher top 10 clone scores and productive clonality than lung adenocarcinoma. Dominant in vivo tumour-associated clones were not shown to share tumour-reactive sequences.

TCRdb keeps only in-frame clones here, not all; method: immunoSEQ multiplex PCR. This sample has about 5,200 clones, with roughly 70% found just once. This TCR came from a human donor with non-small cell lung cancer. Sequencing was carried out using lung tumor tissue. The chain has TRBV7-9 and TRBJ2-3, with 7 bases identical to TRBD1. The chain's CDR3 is CASSYTGADTQYF. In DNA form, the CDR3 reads TGTGCCAGCAGCTACACAGGGGCAGATACGCAGTATTTT.